This entry concerns a single T cell receptor (beta chain). The antigen this receptor binds is unknown. No base-level quality is on record; no much larger clone is a single base apart. These data come from a study of cytomegalovirus exposure and HLA in healthy donors (dated by TCRdb to about 2017). With respect to the entire study: An earlier analysis of approximately 550 of the donors reported 250 to 350 Gb of sequence data and 117 million unique TCR beta sequences from about 200 million T cells. About 300 gigabases of sequencing data and approximately 80 million unique TCR sequences were included in an early release covering several hundred HLA-typed donors. Of the roughly 400 genotyped donors, roughly 80% fell in the genetic ancestry cluster associated with self-reported Caucasian donors. The aim of the study was to test whether cataloging public T cell receptors could identify signatures of past pathogen exposure. The T cell repertoires of under 700 subjects were profiled by immunosequencing and related to cytomegalovirus serostatus. Along with the roughly 700-subject first cohort, a separate validation cohort of around 110 different subjects was used. High-throughput TCR immunosequencing, statistical association of individual TCRs with disease status, and machine learning were combined to predict cytomegalovirus infection status. A later analysis re-analyzed previously published TCR beta repertoires from 500 to 700 donors and added high-resolution HLA genotyping to study TCR occurrence patterns. Rather than drawing on any new phenotypic data, the later analysis identified candidate immune exposures from TCR beta sequences and the way those sequences occurred across donors. To decide whether each TCR beta V gene segment behaved as functional or pseudogenic, an earlier analysis of some 570 of the donors relied on high-throughput TCR beta sequencing. Donor age, sex, ethnicity and CMV serostatus were collected together with the repertoire data. A later genetic analysis used genome-wide SNP genotypes for 398 of the 666 donors, treating that subset as a discovery cohort. All discovery cohort repertoires had been generated using a single sequencing platform. Both class I and class II loci were covered by HLA typing, at four-digit resolution. Typing coverage varied by locus: roughly 629-640 donors for A, B, C, DRB1 and DQB1; some 520 for DQA1; about 570 for DPA1; approximately 470 for DPB1. Several DR-DQ haplotypes were handled as single units for association and clustering because linkage in the cohort was strong. Among roughly 400 genotyped donors of the cohort, an average of approximately 240,000 unique TCR beta nucleotide sequences was sequenced per donor, of which roughly 18% were non-productive.

Libraries were prepared through the immunoSEQ multiplex PCR assay. For the multiplex PCR, a mixture combining 60 forward primers for TCR Vbeta segments and 13 reverse primers for TCR Jbeta segments was used. The CDR3 region of rearranged TCR beta genes was amplified from genomic DNA by a multiplex PCR assay. The amplified TCR beta libraries were sequenced on the Illumina HiSeq System as 87-base-pair reads. As for the original processing: Across the 670 or so repertoires, a later analysis counted roughly 77 million unique TCR beta chains, around 11 million of which were shared by at least two donors. A nearest-neighbor algorithm error-corrected the raw reads and collapsed the reads into unique sequences, merging closely related sequences to remove PCR and sequencing errors. V, D and J gene segments were assigned by aligning CDR3 sequences to IMGT reference sequences. For a sequence to be retained, a match of at least six nucleotides to both a V gene segment and a J gene segment was required. A rearrangement counted as productive if the CDR3 had no stop codons and remained in frame with V and J, and every other rearrangement counted as non-productive. CDR3 was defined by IMGT convention, running from the second conserved V-encoded cysteine to the conserved J-encoded phenylalanine. In an earlier analysis of 500 to 650 of the donors, sequences lacking an unambiguous match to a single V gene segment were excluded. In an earlier analysis of around 600 of the donors, V segments were called functional above 56.7% productive rearrangements and were called segregating when the between-donor standard deviation exceeded 5%. A statistical classification framework was built for diagnosing cytomegalovirus status from the catalog of TCR beta chain sequences. In a later analysis, TCR nucleotide sequences were compared against IMGT/GENE-DB human TR gene sequences so that V and J genes could be assigned. The TCRdist pipeline was used in a later analysis to assign CDR3 sequences and most-parsimonious VDJ recombination scenarios. In a later analysis, every TCR beta chain was defined by the combination of its CDR3 amino acid sequence and its V-gene family, and reads without a unique V-gene family were dropped. In a later analysis, approximately 590 highly shared, low-generation-probability nucleotide sequences were removed to address suspected cross-contamination and a sequencing artifact. For each public chain, a later analysis derived a clonal expansion index from normalized ranks of inferred template counts within each repertoire. A later analysis computed generation probabilities with a VDJ recombination model fitted to out-of-frame rearrangements, and checked the results against IGoR. Hypergeometric tests were used in a later analysis to score TCR-TCR, TCR-HLA and TCR-CMV co-occurrence, with a repertoire-size bias correction applied to the TCR pairs. A later analysis estimated false discovery rates by permuting HLA or CMV assignments 20 times. In a later analysis, co-occurring TCRs were grouped with DBSCAN, and TCRdist sequence similarity was added when clustering was performed within HLA-allele-positive subsets. For co-occurrence clustering, repertoires with fewer than 30,000 or more than 120,000 public chains were excluded, along with five or six repertoires with anomalous nucleotide sharing. In its TCRdb copy, this immuneACCESS table keeps in-frame sequences only and misses some clones. Where compared with another copy, unresolved V genes explain less than half of these, and the others have no known cause. The DNA was the basis for D and trimming; V, J and clone size are from that table. Present in this sample are more than 150,000 clones, approximately 78% of which were seen just once. The ten largest clonotypes hold 1.4% of the sample.

In total, approximately 610 healthy bone marrow donors made up the cohort. At the time of sampling, all cohort members were nominally healthy, though unrecorded immune exposures were likely present. The donor tested CMV seronegative and was one of the 352 seronegative cohort members. A peripheral blood sample was provided by each donor, and peripheral blood mononuclear cells were used for TCR beta sequencing. The Qiagen DNeasy Blood Extraction Kit was used to extract genomic DNA from the blood cell samples. What the work shows at the level of the full study, not this receptor alone: In a later analysis, the rate of TCR association differed among HLA loci, with DRB1 alleles having the most associated TCRs and HLA-C alleles having the fewest. In a later analysis, HLA-associated TCR beta chains showed more clonal expansion and lower generation probabilities than non-associated chains that were equally common. Most CMV-associated TCR beta chains appeared to be HLA-restricted in a later analysis, and the HLA associations seemed to be driven largely by CMV exposure. Because HLA typing was unavailable for some donors at each locus, only the typed subset was used in association tests. A later genetic analysis associated a missense DCLRE1C variant with V-gene and J-gene trimming of TCR beta chains, and an independent cohort replicated the association. Most TCR sequences were observed very rarely across donors, whereas some public TCRs were present in many individuals. The classifier was reported to diagnose cytomegalovirus status with high specificity and sensitivity in both the original and validation cohorts. In vitro tests confirmed that a few of the cytomegalovirus-associated TCR beta chains recognize cytomegalovirus antigens. This cohort had only TCR beta chains sequenced, and the lack of alpha or paired-chain data limited which features could be detected. A cluster of highly shared sequence variants was judged likely to represent a technical artifact of the sequencing pipeline. Correlated functional status among segregating V segments might reflect linkage disequilibrium, but an unknown experimental factor could not be ruled out. According to a later genetic analysis, donors in an Asian-associated ancestry cluster had fewer N-insertions in productive TCRs than the approximately 670-donor mean. According to the authors, the approach could potentially be generalized to other disease states and immunological phenotypes. In an earlier analysis of 450 to 750 of the donors, most TCR beta V segments appeared in productive rearrangements about 90% or about 30% of the time, broadly matching IMGT annotations. A total of 150 to 200 TCR beta chains were listed by the study as associated with cytomegalovirus. When HLA alleles, especially DR and DQ, strongly co-occurred, attributing TCR associations to individual alleles was difficult. Some IMGT-functional V segments, including TRBV6-2 and TRBV6-3, could not be distinguished by the 87-base-pair reads and were therefore excluded. A later analysis associated 16,951 TCR beta sequences with specific HLA alleles at a false discovery rate of 0.05. CMV serostatus was the only immune exposure information available for the cohort. In a later analysis, several top co-occurrence clusters were reported to appear linked to parvovirus B19, influenza, CMV and Epstein-Barr virus. Because counts were too low, about 18 rarely observed V segments, including chromosome 9 orphons, were left out of the earlier analysis of 500 to 650 of the donors. Sequencing depth was assumed to be roughly uniform across donors in the presence/absence analyses, though that assumption may not hold. A further reported finding was that TCR beta sequences accurately predicted the HLA-A and HLA-B alleles for most subjects in the first cohort.

The CDR3 numbers 13 residues from cysteine through phenylalanine. Of the read, only the CDR3 DNA is kept; its 39 bases are in frame from base 1. The germline V gene sets CDR1 to MNHNS and CDR2 to SASEGT. The V gene is TRBV6-1 and the J gene is TRBJ2-5; possibly the D gene is TRBD1, per 6 matching bases. The J call may not be correct, given that the DNA end is closer to TRBJ2-7. The origin of this receptor is a male donor in good health and CMV-seronegative. The sample consisted of PBMCs. Here the CDR3 is given as CASGRQETYEQYF. The nucleotide sequence is given as TGTGCCAGCGGTCGACAGGAAACCTACGAGCAGTACTTC.